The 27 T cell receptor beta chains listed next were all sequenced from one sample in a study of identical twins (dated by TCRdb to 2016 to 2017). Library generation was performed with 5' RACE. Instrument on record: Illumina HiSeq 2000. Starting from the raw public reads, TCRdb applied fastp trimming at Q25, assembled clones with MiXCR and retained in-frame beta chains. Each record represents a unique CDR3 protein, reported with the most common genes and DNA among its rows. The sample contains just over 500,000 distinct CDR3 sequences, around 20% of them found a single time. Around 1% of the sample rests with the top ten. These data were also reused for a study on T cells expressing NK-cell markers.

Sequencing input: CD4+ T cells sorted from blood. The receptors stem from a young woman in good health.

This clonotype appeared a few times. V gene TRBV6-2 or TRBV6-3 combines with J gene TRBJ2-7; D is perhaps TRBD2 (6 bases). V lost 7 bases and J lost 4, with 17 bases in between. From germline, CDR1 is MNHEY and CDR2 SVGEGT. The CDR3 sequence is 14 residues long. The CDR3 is CASKFRGRNYEQYF. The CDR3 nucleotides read TGTGCCAGCAAATTTAGAGGGAGGAATTACGAGCAGTACTTC.

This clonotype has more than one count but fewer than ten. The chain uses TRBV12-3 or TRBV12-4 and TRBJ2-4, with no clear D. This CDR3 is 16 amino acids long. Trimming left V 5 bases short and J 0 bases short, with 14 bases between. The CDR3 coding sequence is TGTGCCAGCAGTGAACTGGGCGGTGTAGCCAAAAACATTCAGTACTTC. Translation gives CASSELGGVAKNIQYF.

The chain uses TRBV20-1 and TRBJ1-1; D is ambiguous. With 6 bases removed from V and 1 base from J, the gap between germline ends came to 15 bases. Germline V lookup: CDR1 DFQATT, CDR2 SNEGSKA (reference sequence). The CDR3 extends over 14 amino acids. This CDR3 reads CSAHWTSGNTEAFF. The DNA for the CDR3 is TGCAGTGCCCACTGGACCTCGGGGAACACTGAAGCTTTCTTT.

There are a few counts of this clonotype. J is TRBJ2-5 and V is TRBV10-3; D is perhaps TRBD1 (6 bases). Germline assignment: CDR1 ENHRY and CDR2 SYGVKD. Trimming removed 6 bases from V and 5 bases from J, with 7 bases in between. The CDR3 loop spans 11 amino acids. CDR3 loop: CAISQGETQYF. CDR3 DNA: TGTGCCATCAGCCAGGGGGAGACCCAGTACTTC.

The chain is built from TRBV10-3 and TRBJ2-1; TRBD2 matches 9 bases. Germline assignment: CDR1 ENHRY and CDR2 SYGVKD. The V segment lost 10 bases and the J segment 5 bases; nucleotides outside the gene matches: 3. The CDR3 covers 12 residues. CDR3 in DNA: TGTGCCACTAAGCGGGGGGACAATGAGCAGTTCTTC. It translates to CATKRGDNEQFF.

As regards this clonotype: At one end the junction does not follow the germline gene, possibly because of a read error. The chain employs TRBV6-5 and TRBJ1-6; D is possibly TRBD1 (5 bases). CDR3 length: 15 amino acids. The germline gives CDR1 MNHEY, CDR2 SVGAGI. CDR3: CVSSYGAIRDSPLHF. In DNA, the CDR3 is TGTGTCAGCAGTTACGGAGCCATCAGGGATTCACCCCTCCACTTT.

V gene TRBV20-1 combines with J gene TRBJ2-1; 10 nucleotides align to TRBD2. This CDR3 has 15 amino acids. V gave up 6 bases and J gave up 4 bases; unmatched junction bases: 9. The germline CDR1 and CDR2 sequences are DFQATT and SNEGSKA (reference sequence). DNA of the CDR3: TGCAGTGCGGTAGCGGGGGGACAAGAATACAATGAGCAGTTCTTC. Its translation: CSAVAGGQEYNEQFF.

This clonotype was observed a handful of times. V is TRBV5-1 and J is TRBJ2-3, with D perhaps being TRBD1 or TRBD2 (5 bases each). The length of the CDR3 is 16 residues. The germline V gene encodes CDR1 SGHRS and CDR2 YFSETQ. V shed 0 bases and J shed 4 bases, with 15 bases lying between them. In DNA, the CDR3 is TGCGCCAGCAGCTTGGGTGATCGGGGCCGGGCAGATACGCAGTATTTT. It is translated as CASSLGDRGRADTQYF.

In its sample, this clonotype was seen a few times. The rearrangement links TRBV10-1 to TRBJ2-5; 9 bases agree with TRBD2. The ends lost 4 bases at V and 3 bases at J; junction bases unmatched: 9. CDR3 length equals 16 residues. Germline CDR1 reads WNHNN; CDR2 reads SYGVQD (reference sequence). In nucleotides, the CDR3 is TGCGCCAGCAGTGTGGCTAGCGGGACGACGAAAGAGACCCAGTACTTC. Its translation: CASSVASGTTKETQYF.

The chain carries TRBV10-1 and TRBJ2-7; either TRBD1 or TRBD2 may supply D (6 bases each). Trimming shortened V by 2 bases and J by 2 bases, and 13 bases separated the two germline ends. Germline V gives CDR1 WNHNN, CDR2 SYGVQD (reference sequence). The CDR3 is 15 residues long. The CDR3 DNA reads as TGCGCCAGCAGTGAGGGGGGGCTTCGCACCTACGAGCAGTACTTC. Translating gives CASSEGGLRTYEQYF.

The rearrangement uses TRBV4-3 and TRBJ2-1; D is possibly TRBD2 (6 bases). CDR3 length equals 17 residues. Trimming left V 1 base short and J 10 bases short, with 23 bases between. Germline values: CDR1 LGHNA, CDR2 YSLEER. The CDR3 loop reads CASSQGARGLRADEQFF. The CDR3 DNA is TGCGCCAGCAGCCAAGGGGCCCGGGGACTCCGGGCCGACGAGCAGTTCTTC.

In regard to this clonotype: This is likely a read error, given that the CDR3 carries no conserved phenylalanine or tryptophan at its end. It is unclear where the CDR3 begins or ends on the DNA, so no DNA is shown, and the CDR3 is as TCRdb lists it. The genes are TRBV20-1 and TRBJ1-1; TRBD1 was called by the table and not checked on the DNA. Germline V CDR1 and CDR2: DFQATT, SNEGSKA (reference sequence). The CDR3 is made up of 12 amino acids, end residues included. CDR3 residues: CSAKKQAPEASS.

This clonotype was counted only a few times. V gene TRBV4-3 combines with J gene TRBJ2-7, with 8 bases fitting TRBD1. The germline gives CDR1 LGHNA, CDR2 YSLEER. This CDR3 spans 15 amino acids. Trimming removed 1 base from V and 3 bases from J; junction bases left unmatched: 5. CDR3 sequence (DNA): TGCGCCAGCAGCCAAGTCAACAGGGGGGTCTACGAGCAGTACTTC. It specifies CASSQVNRGVYEQYF.

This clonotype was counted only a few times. The CDR3 coding sequence is TGTGCCAGCAGCTCCAAGCGGGTGGGCACCGGGGAGCTGTTTTTT. Its translation: CASSSKRVGTGELFF. The J gene is TRBJ2-2, the V gene TRBV7-2; possible D gene TRBD2, 6 bases. V was pared by 4 bases and J by 4 bases, with 13 bases between. The germline gives CDR1 SGHTA, CDR2 FQGNSA. The CDR3 is made up of 15 amino acids.

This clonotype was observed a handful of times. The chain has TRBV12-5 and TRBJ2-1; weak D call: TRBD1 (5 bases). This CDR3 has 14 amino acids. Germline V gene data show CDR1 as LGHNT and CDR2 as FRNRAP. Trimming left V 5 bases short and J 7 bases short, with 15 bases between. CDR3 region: CASGLAPGANEQFF. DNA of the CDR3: TGTGCTAGTGGTCTGGCTCCTGGGGCGAATGAGCAGTTCTTC.

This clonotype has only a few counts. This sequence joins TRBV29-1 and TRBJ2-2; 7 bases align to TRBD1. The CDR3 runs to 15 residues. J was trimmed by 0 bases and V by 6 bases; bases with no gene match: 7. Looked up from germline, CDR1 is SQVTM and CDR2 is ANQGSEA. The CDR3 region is CSVKAGTANTGELFF. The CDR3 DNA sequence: TGCAGCGTCAAAGCCGGGACAGCGAACACCGGGGAGCTGTTTTTT.

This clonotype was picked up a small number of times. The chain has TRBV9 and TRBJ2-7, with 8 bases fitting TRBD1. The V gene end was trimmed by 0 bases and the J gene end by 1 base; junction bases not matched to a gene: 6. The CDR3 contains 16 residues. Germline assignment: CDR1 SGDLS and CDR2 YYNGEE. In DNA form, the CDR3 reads TGTGCCAGCAGCGTAGGTCAGGGGGCGCCGTCCTACGAGCAGTACTTC. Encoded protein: CASSVGQGAPSYEQYF.

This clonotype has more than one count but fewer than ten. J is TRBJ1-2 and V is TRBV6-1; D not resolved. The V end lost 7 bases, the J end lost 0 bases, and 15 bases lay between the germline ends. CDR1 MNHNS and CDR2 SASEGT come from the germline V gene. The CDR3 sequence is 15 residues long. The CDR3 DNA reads TGTGCCAGCACCACCGGCTGGAGGGCTAACTATGGCTACACCTTC. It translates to CASTTGWRANYGYTF.

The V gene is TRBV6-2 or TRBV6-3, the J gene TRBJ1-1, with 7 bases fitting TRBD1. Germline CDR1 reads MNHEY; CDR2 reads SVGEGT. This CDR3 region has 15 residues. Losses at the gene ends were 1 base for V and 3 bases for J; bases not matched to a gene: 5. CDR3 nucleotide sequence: TGTGCCAGCAGTTACTTCCGTGACAGGGACACTGAAGCTTTCTTT. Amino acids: CASSYFRDRDTEAFF.

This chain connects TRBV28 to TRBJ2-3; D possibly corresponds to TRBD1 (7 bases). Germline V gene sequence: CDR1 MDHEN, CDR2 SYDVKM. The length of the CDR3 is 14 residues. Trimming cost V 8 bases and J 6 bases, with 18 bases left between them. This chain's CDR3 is CASSQGDSPDTQYF. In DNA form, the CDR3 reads TGTGCCAGCTCTCAGGGGGACTCGCCCGATACGCAGTATTTT.

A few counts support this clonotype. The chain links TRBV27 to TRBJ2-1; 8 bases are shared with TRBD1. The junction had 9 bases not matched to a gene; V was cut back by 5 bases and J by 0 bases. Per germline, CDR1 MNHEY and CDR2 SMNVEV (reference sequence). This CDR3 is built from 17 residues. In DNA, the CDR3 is TGTGCCAGCAGTCCCCGCTGGACAGGGAGCTCCTACAATGAGCAGTTCTTC. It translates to CASSPRWTGSSYNEQFF.

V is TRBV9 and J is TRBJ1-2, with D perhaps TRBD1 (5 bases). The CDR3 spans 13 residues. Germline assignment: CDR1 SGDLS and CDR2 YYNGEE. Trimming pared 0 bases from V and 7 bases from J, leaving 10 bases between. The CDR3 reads CASSVVGGAGYTF. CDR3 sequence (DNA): TGTGCCAGCAGCGTAGTGGGGGGAGCTGGCTACACCTTC.

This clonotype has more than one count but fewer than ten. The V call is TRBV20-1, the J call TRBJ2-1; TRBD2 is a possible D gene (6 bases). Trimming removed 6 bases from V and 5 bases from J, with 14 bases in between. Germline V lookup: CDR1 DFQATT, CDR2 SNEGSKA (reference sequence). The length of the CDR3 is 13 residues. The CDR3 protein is CSALPWGDNEQFF. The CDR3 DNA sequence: TGCAGTGCCTTACCGTGGGGGGACAATGAGCAGTTCTTC.

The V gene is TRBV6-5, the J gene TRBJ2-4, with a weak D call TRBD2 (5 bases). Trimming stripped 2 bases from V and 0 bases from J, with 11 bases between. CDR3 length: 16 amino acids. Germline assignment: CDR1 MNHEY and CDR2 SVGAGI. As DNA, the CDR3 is TGTGCCAGCAGTTACACCGGGATGACAGCCAAAAACATTCAGTACTTC. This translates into CASSYTGMTAKNIQYF.

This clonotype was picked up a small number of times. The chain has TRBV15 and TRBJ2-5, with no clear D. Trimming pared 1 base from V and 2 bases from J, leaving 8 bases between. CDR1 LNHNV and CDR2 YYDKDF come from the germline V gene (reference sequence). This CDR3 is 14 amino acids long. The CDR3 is CATSRVLIQETQYF. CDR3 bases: TGTGCCACCAGCAGAGTCCTGATACAAGAGACCCAGTACTTC.

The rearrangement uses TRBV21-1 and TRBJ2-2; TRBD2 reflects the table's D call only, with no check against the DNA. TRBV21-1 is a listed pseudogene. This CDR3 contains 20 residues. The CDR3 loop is CATPNLSGRPYLANTGELFF. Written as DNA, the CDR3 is TGTGCCACCCCCAACCTGAGCGGGAGGCCATACCTAGCAAACACCGGGGAGCTGTTTTTT.

The CDR3 region is CASSRTDKNYEQYF. As DNA, the CDR3 is TGCGCCAGCAGTCGTACAGACAAGAACTACGAGCAGTACTTC. V is TRBV23-1 and J is TRBJ2-7, with D uncertain. TRBV23-1 is filed as an ORF, its function uncertain. This CDR3 spans 14 amino acids. Trimming pared 4 bases from V and 3 bases from J, leaving 13 bases between.